This TCR beta chain emerged from a study of blood T cell repertoires in COVID-19 (dated by TCRdb to 2019 to 2021). About the full investigation: Collaborator samples came from the United States, Italy and Spain and covered acute and convalescent phases of COVID-19. The prospective study material was composed of cDNA or gDNA derived from T cells, B-cell-depleted T cells, or PBMCs. The dataset comprised deeply sampled blood TCRbeta repertoires from subjects exposed to, actively infected with, or recovered from COVID-19. The repertoires were made available in a free public database intended to serve as a resource for research on the immune response to SARS-CoV-2. Samples were obtained from the ongoing ImmuneRACE study (first 160 participants) and from 950 to 1,500 subjects provided by 6 global collaborators. Sample metadata almost always included a de-identified subject ID, COVID-19 status, age in years and sex. Where available, HLA class I and class II types were taken from metadata supplied by the sample provider and were not determined by assay-based typing.

After removal of 6 bases from V and 4 bases from J, the junction retains 10 bases not matched to a gene. The CDR3 numbers 15 residues from cysteine through phenylalanine. Of the read, only the CDR3 DNA is kept; its 45 bases are in frame from base 1. In the germline V gene (reference sequence), CDR1 corresponds to MNHEY and CDR2 to SMNVEV. What the study reported, not specific to this receptor: Clinical and demographic metadata were provided uncurated, with the amount varying by source and participant.

TCRbeta CDR3 regions were amplified from genomic DNA using the immunoSEQ Assay, a bias-controlled multiplex PCR. Per the original workflow: The number of nucleated cells in each sample was estimated by amplification of reference gene primers within the assay. Sequence reads were collapsed and filtered to measure the absolute abundance of every unique TCRbeta CDR3 rearrangement. For each sample, productive Simpson clonality was calculated by taking the square root of Simpson's diversity index across productive rearrangements. Drawn from immuneACCESS, this table holds only the in-frame rearrangements with V and J called that TCRdb kept. Clones are partly lost; checked studies trace under half to an unresolved V gene and leave the rest unexplained. V and J calls and clone size are those listed in that table; D and trimming were worked out from the DNA. This sample has roughly 130,000 clones in its table, and roughly 84% of those were observed once. Clones ranked in the top ten supply about 8.9% of the sample.

A few counts support this clone. It has no known antigen specificity. No base quality values were provided; no much bigger clone lies one nucleotide off. One collaborating source in Seattle enrolled patients during active infection and followed them longitudinally through the course of disease. Whole blood was collected in K2EDTA tubes by collaborating institutions according to the institutions' own protocols. For TCRbeta analysis, collaborator samples were shipped as frozen whole blood, as isolated PBMCs, or as DNA extracted from either sample type. This sequence uses TRBV27 and TRBJ2-7; TRBD1 aligns with 9 central bases. Sequencing used peripheral blood. This clonotype was obtained from a man aged 25 to 40 with COVID-19, enrolled during active disease. Read as DNA, the sequence is TGTGCCAGCAGATTGCCCGGGACAGGGCATTACGAGCAGTACTTC. Its protein product is CASRLPGTGHYEQYF.